The 21 T cell receptor beta chains listed next were all sequenced from one sample in a study of blood T cell repertoires in COVID-19 (dated by TCRdb to the early 2020s). Library preparation used the immunoSEQ multiplex PCR assay. Imported from immuneACCESS, the table was reduced by TCRdb to in-frame sequences with V and J called. These copies leave out some clones; in studies compared against another copy, an unresolved V gene accounts for under half, and the cause of the remainder is not known. Recorded for this sample are 65,000 to 75,000 clones; about 86% of them occurred a single time. Jointly, the top ten make up about 4.4% of the sample. Sequencing used peripheral blood. The receptors here all came from a woman in her sixties or seventies with acute or convalescent COVID-19.

The V gene is TRBV5-6, the J gene TRBJ1-2; 10 bases match TRBD1. The V and J ends lost 3 bases and 4 bases, in that order; junction bases with no gene match: 6. The CDR3 is 15 residues long. The V gene's germline CDR1 is SGHDT and CDR2 YYEEEE. The CDR3 nucleotides read TGTGCCAGCAGCTCCCCGGGACAGGGGACCTATGGCTACACCTTC. Translated, it gives CASSSPGQGTYGYTF.

The chain uses TRBV14 and TRBJ2-2, with a tentative D call TRBD2 (6 bases). From germline, CDR1 is SGHDN and CDR2 FVKESK. The CDR3 runs to 17 residues. Trimming pared 5 bases from V and 4 bases from J, leaving 20 bases between. The CDR3 region has the DNA TGTGCCAGCAGCGGAGGACCGGGACTCAGGTTCACCGGGGAGCTGTTTTTT. Translation: CASSGGPGLRFTGELFF.

In this sample, this clone turned up once. The CDR3 coding sequence is TGTGCCAGCAGATACATCCCTGAAGCTTTCTTT. It is translated as CASRYIPEAFF. This chain links TRBV2 with TRBJ1-1; D gene unclear. The CDR3 runs to 11 residues. V lost 6 bases, J lost 6 bases, and 8 bases lay in between. The germline V gene encodes CDR1 SNHLY and CDR2 FYNNEI.

This rearrangement joins TRBV4-2 to TRBJ1-2, with a weak D call TRBD1 (6 bases). The CDR3 is 14 amino acids. V was shortened by 4 bases and J by 5 bases, with 14 bases between the two germline ends. CDR1 and CDR2 (germline): LGHNA, YNFKEQ. CDR3 residues: CASSPMTGEYGYTF. The DNA of the CDR3 is TGTGCCAGCAGCCCCATGACAGGCGAATATGGCTACACCTTC.

The chain recombines TRBV11-1 with TRBJ2-3; 8 bases map to TRBD2. V lost 6 bases, J lost 4 bases, and 9 bases stayed unmatched. Per the germline V gene, CDR1 is SGHAT and CDR2 is FQDESV (reference sequence). The CDR3 has 15 amino acids. The CDR3 nucleotides read TGTGCCAGCAGTCCTCGGGGGGGCCTGTCAGATACGCAGTATTTT. As protein: CASSPRGGLSDTQYF.

In regard to this clone: The junction shows a germline mismatch at one end, possibly a read error. The chain carries TRBV19 and TRBJ1-2; 9 bases agree with TRBD1. The CDR3 contains 13 residues. Germline V gene sequence: CDR1 LNHDA, CDR2 SQIVND (reference sequence). In DNA form, the CDR3 reads TGTGCCAGTAGTACGGGACAGGGTAATGGGTACACCTTC. Protein: CASSTGQGNGYTF.

This clone was recorded only once. The chain links TRBV6-5 to TRBJ1-1; 8 bases align to TRBD1. Trimming cost V 0 bases and J 6 bases; bases outside gene matches: 3. The germline CDR1 and CDR2 sequences are MNHEY and SVGAGI. CDR3 size: 14 residues. The CDR3 region is CASSYSTQGAEAFF. CDR3 in DNA: TGTGCCAGCAGTTACTCGACACAGGGGGCTGAAGCTTTCTTT.

The chain joins TRBV11-2 to TRBJ2-7, with 9 bases that match TRBD1. The germline CDR1 and CDR2 sequences are SGHAT and FQNNGV. CDR3 size: 15 residues. Losses at the gene ends were 3 bases for V and 4 bases for J; bases not matched to a gene: 7. The CDR3 here is CASSFVSDRGYEQYF. In DNA, the CDR3 is TGTGCCAGCAGCTTCGTCTCCGACAGGGGGTACGAGCAGTACTTC.

In its sample, this clone was seen once. V is TRBV3-1 (or the pseudogene TRBV3-2) and J is TRBJ1-1; 10 bases are a match to TRBD1. This CDR3 spans 12 amino acids. J was trimmed by 11 bases and V by 5 bases; bases with no gene match: 5. The V gene's germline CDR1 is LGHDT and CDR2 YNNKEL (reference sequence). Here the CDR3 DNA reads TGTGCCAGCAGCGACAGGGGGCAAGGTGCTTTCTTT. Translated, it gives CASSDRGQGAFF.

This clone was recorded a few times. The chain is built from TRBV28 and TRBJ2-7; 10 bases agree with TRBD1. The length of the CDR3 is 18 residues. The V segment lost 4 bases and the J segment 1 base; nucleotides outside the gene matches: 13. The germline V gene has CDR1 MDHEN and CDR2 SYDVKM. The CDR3 sequence: CASSSIRQGQGLSYEQYF. The CDR3 DNA sequence: TGTGCCAGCAGTTCCATCCGACAGGGACAGGGGTTATCCTACGAGCAGTACTTC.

V and J are TRBV5-4 and TRBJ2-6; maybe TRBD1 (5 bases). V lost 3 bases and J lost 4, with 11 bases in between. CDR1 and CDR2 (germline): SGHNT, YYREEE (reference sequence). CDR3 length: 15 amino acids. The CDR3 region is CASSSQGSGANVLTF. The CDR3 DNA reads TGTGCCAGCAGCTCCCAGGGTTCCGGGGCCAACGTCCTGACTTTC.

The chain links TRBV5-1 to TRBJ1-1; 7 nucleotides match TRBD1. The CDR3 loop spans 14 amino acids. Trimming took 4 bases from V and 5 from J; bases not matched to a gene: 8. From germline, CDR1 is SGHRS and CDR2 YFSETQ. The CDR3 region has the DNA TGCGCCAGCAGCGGAGGGGGCGAGGGTACTGAAGCTTTCTTT. It is translated as CASSGGGEGTEAFF.

This sequence joins TRBV11-2 and TRBJ1-2; D not resolved. V was trimmed by 0 bases and J by 8 bases, leaving 13 bases between them. This CDR3 spans 14 amino acids. Germline V lookup: CDR1 SGHAT, CDR2 FQNNGV. The CDR3 sequence: CASSLEPGKEGYTF. CDR3 DNA sequence: TGTGCCAGCAGCTTAGAGCCGGGGAAGGAGGGCTACACCTTC.

The chain combines TRBV9 with TRBJ1-3, with TRBD1 as a possible D gene (6 bases). V lost 4 bases and J lost 2, with 10 bases in between. The CDR3 runs 14 residues. Per germline, CDR1 SGDLS and CDR2 YYNGEE. CDR3 bases: TGTGCCAGCAGCTACAGGGCTACTGGAAACACCATATATTTT. Translated: CASSYRATGNTIYF.

The rearrangement links TRBV7-9 to TRBJ2-1, with TRBD2 matching over 10 bases. CDR1 is SEHNR, CDR2 FQNEAQ, per germline (reference sequence). V lost 3 bases to trimming and J lost 5 bases; unmatched junction nucleotides: 4. CDR3 length equals 15 residues. CDR3 region: CASSLRLAGDNEQFF. CDR3 DNA sequence: TGTGCCAGCAGCTTGCGACTAGCGGGCGACAATGAGCAGTTCTTC. The complete variable domain, with remaining parts taken from reference TRBV7-9 and TRBJ2-1, reads DTGVSQNPRHKITKRGQNVTFRCDPISEHNRLYWYRQTLGQGPEFLTYFQNEAQLEKSRLLSDRFSAERPKGSFSTLEIQRTEQGDSAMYLCASSLRLAGDNEQFFGPGTRLTVL.

This clone came up once. The chain carries TRBV6-4 and TRBJ2-2; D is perhaps TRBD1 (5 bases). The CDR3 spans 15 residues. The germline gives CDR1 MRHNA, CDR2 SNTAGT. V was cut by 6 bases and J by 4 bases, with 15 bases left in between. The CDR3 DNA follows: TGTGCCAGCAGCCTTCAGGGATCGAGCACCGGGGAGCTGTTTTTT. This sequence encodes CASSLQGSSTGELFF.

The V call is TRBV5-1, the J call TRBJ1-2; a weak D match, TRBD1 (6 bases). The ends were cut back, 7 bases at V and 4 bases at J, with 11 bases in the middle. The germline CDR1 and CDR2 sequences are SGHRS and YFSETQ. The CDR3 has 12 amino acids. Here the CDR3 DNA reads TGCGCCAGCGGGGCAGGGGCCTATGGCTACACCTTC. Encoded protein: CASGAGAYGYTF.

This clone was counted between two and nine times. The chain uses TRBV11-2 and TRBJ1-2; D is ambiguous. The V gene's germline CDR1 is SGHAT and CDR2 FQNNGV. The CDR3 runs 13 residues. V was cut by 4 bases and J by 2 bases, with 8 bases left in between. The CDR3 is CASSSAGNYGYTF. The CDR3 DNA sequence: TGTGCCAGCAGCTCGGCGGGGAACTATGGCTACACCTTC.

This clone was seen more than once but under ten times. V usage is TRBV7-2 and J usage is TRBJ1-5; 7 nucleotides align to TRBD1. V lost 0 bases to trimming and J lost 7 bases; unmatched junction nucleotides: 9. There are 16 residues in the CDR3. Germline V gene sequence: CDR1 SGHTA, CDR2 FQGNSA. The CDR3 DNA reads as TGTGCCAGCAGCTTAGCGCCCAGGGGGACGGGCCAGCCCCAGCATTTT. This codes for CASSLAPRGTGQPQHF. Full variable domain (remainder filled in from reference TRBV7-2 and TRBJ1-5): GAGVSQSPSNKVTEKGKDVELRCDPISGHTALYWYRQSLGQGLEFLIYFQGNSAPDKSGLPSDRFSAERTGGSVSTLTIQRTQQEDSAVYLCASSLAPRGTGQPQHFGDGTRLSIL.

The gene calls are TRBV5-1 and TRBJ1-2; D gene ambiguous. Germline V gives CDR1 SGHRS, CDR2 YFSETQ. V was trimmed by 6 bases and J by 0 bases, leaving 9 bases between them. The CDR3 runs 13 residues. The CDR3 DNA sequence: TGCGCCAGCACTCGGGGTCCTAACTATGGCTACACCTTC. The encoded protein is CASTRGPNYGYTF.

V gene TRBV25-1 combines with J gene TRBJ1-2; possibly TRBD1 for D (6 bases). The CDR3 loop spans 12 amino acids. Germline assignment: CDR1 MGHDK and CDR2 SYGVNS. V dropped 8 bases and J dropped 4 bases, with 11 bases sitting between them. The CDR3 nucleotides are TGTGCCAGCCGGGACATATCCTATGGCTACACCTTC. Protein product: CASRDISYGYTF.